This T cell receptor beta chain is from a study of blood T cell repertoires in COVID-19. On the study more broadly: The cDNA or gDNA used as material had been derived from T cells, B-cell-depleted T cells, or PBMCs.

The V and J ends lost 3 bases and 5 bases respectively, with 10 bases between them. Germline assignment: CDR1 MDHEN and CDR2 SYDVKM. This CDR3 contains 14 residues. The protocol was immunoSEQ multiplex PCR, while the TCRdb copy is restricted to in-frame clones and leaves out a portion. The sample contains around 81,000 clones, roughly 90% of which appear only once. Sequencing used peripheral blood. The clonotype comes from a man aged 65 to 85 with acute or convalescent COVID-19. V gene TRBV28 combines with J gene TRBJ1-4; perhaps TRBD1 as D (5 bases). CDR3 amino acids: CASSFGTANEKLFF. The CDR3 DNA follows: TGTGCCAGCAGTTTTGGGACTGCGAATGAAAAACTGTTTTTT.